This TCR beta chain was sequenced during a study of blood T cell repertoires in COVID-19. Study-wide background: The cDNA or gDNA used as material had been derived from T cells, B-cell-depleted T cells, or PBMCs.

Method: immunoSEQ multiplex PCR; TCRdb's copy keeps in-frame clones and lacks some. This sample carries some 200,000 clones, roughly 88% of them seen once, and the ten largest clones take around 1.5%. Trimming took 3 bases from V and 7 from J; bases not matched to a gene: 11. Germline V lookup: CDR1 SGHTA, CDR2 FQGNSA. CDR3 length: 16 residues. The genes are TRBV7-2 and TRBJ2-1, with TRBD2 matching over 8 bases. This clonotype originated in a woman aged 40 to 50 who had recovered from COVID-19. Sequencing used peripheral blood. DNA for the CDR3: TGTGCCAGCAGCTTGAGCAGCGGGGGAGGGATGAATGAGCAGTTCTTC. This translates into CASSLSSGGGMNEQFF.